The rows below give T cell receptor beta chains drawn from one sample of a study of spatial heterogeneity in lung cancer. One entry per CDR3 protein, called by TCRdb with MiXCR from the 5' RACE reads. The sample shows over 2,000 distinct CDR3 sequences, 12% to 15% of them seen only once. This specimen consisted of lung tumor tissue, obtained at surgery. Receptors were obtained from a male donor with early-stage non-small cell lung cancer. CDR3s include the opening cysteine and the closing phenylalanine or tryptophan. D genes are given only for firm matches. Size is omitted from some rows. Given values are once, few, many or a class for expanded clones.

CDR3 protein: CASSDSGANVLTF
CDR3 DNA: TGTGCCAGCAGTGACTCTGGGGCCAACGTCCTGACTTTC
V gene: TRBV7-3
D gene: NA
clone size: medium-sized
J gene: TRBJ2-6

CDR3 protein: CASSVEASAVGETQYF
CDR3 DNA: TGTGCCAGCAGCGTAGAGGCTAGCGCCGTGGGAGAGACCCAGTACTTC
V gene: TRBV9
D gene: NA
clone size: medium-sized
J gene: TRBJ2-5

CDR3 protein: CASSTGTGNYNEQFF
CDR3 DNA: TGTGCCAGCAGCACAGGGACAGGCAACTACAATGAGCAGTTCTTC
V gene: TRBV3-1
D gene: TRBD1
clone size: medium-sized
J gene: TRBJ2-1

CDR3 protein: CASSLTSTDTQYF
CDR3 DNA: TGTGCCAGCAGTTTAACCAGCACAGATACGCAGTATTTT
V gene: TRBV27
D gene: NA
clone size: few
J gene: TRBJ2-3

CDR3 protein: CSARVRTRPSYEQYF
CDR3 DNA: TGCAGTGCTAGAGTTCGGACTAGACCCTCCTACGAGCAGTACTTC
V gene: TRBV20-1
D gene: TRBD2
clone size: medium-sized
J gene: TRBJ2-7

CDR3 protein: CASNGGAGTDTQYF
CDR3 DNA: TGTGCCAGCAACGGGGGGGCGGGCACAGATACGCAGTATTTT
V gene: TRBV5-4
D gene: TRBD2
clone size: few
J gene: TRBJ2-3

CDR3 protein: CASSLALGGQETQYF
CDR3 DNA: TGTGCCAGCAGCTTAGCCCTAGGGGGGCAAGAGACCCAGTACTTC
V gene: TRBV7-2
D gene: NA
clone size: few
J gene: TRBJ2-5

CDR3 protein: CASSIVGNTGELFF
CDR3 DNA: TGTGCCAGTAGTATAGTAGGGAACACCGGGGAGCTGTTTTTT
V gene: TRBV19
D gene: NA
clone size: many
J gene: TRBJ2-2

CDR3 protein: CASSFQGLATGDTQYF
CDR3 DNA: TGTGCCAGCAGCTTTCAGGGACTAGCGACGGGGGATACGCAGTATTTT
V gene: TRBV7-8
D gene: TRBD2
clone size: medium-sized
J gene: TRBJ2-3

CDR3 protein: CASSLTGNTEAFF
CDR3 DNA: TGTGCCAGCAGCTTGACAGGGAACACTGAAGCTTTCTTT
V gene: TRBV5-8
D gene: NA
clone size: large
J gene: TRBJ1-1

CDR3 protein: CASSLGVNPYEQSYF
CDR3 DNA: TGTGCCAGCAGCTTAGGGGTCAACCCCTACGAGCAGTCCTACTTC
V gene: TRBV7-9
D gene: NA
clone size: medium-sized
J gene: TRBJ2-7

CDR3 protein: CASSFGQGNYGYTF
CDR3 DNA: TGTGCCAGCAGTTTCGGACAGGGGAACTATGGCTACACCTTC
V gene: TRBV27
D gene: TRBD1
clone size: large
J gene: TRBJ1-2

CDR3 protein: CSVGKWTGGDEQYF
CDR3 DNA: TGCAGCGTGGGGAAGTGGACAGGGGGCGACGAGCAGTACTTC
V gene: TRBV29-1
D gene: TRBD1
clone size: NA
J gene: TRBJ2-7

CDR3 protein: CASSLANRRNTEAFF
CDR3 DNA: TGCGCCAGCAGCTTGGCCAACAGACGGAACACTGAAGCTTTCTTT
V gene: TRBV5-1
D gene: NA
clone size: medium-sized
J gene: TRBJ1-1

CDR3 protein: CSARDLETGGGGYTF
CDR3 DNA: TGCAGTGCTAGAGATCTCGAGACAGGGGGCGGAGGCTACACCTTC
V gene: TRBV20-1
D gene: TRBD1
clone size: NA
J gene: TRBJ1-2

CDR3 protein: CASSYSAGGNEKLFF
CDR3 DNA: TGTGCCAGCAGTTACTCGGCAGGGGGTAATGAAAAACTGTTTTTT
V gene: TRBV6-5
D gene: TRBD1
clone size: medium-sized
J gene: TRBJ1-4

CDR3 protein: CASTRAPSGDTQYF
CDR3 DNA: TGTGCCAGCACGAGGGCACCCAGTGGAGATACGCAGTATTTT
V gene: TRBV6-1
D gene: NA
clone size: NA
J gene: TRBJ2-3

CDR3 protein: CSAREDMNTEAFF
CDR3 DNA: TGCAGTGCGAGGGAAGATATGAACACTGAAGCTTTCTTT
V gene: TRBV20-1
D gene: NA
clone size: medium-sized
J gene: TRBJ1-1

CDR3 protein: CASSGLAGGFAGELFF
CDR3 DNA: TGTGCCAGCAGCGGGCTAGCGGGGGGATTCGCCGGGGAGCTGTTTTTT
V gene: TRBV11-2
D gene: TRBD2
clone size: large
J gene: TRBJ2-2

CDR3 protein: CASSSNLGTGVNYGYTF
CDR3 DNA: TGTGCCAGCAGTTCGAACCTAGGGACAGGGGTGAACTATGGCTACACCTTC
V gene: TRBV27
D gene: TRBD1
clone size: NA
J gene: TRBJ1-2

CDR3 protein: CASSLGGEQFF
CDR3 DNA: TGTGCCAGCAGCTTAGGGGGGGAGCAGTTCTTC
V gene: TRBV11-2
D gene: NA
clone size: many
J gene: TRBJ2-1

CDR3 protein: CASSLGVSADEAFF
CDR3 DNA: TGTGCCAGCAGCTTAGGCGTTTCGGCAGATGAAGCTTTCTTT
V gene: TRBV7-9
D gene: NA
clone size: medium-sized
J gene: TRBJ1-1

CDR3 protein: CAISPGLGVNEQFF
CDR3 DNA: TGTGCCATCAGCCCCGGACTAGGAGTGAATGAGCAGTTCTTC
V gene: TRBV10-3
D gene: TRBD2
clone size: NA
J gene: TRBJ2-1

CDR3 protein: CSGIGRPVTDTQYF
CDR3 DNA: TGCAGCGGGATCGGGCGGCCCGTCACAGATACGCAGTATTTT
V gene: TRBV29-1
D gene: NA
clone size: few
J gene: TRBJ2-3

CDR3 protein: CASSLGRQMIFF
CDR3 DNA: TGTGCCAGCAGCTTAGGCCGACAGATGATCTTCTTC
V gene: TRBV11-2
D gene: NA
clone size: medium-sized
J gene: TRBJ2-1

CDR3 protein: CASSLEQLYGYTF
CDR3 DNA: TGCGCCAGCAGCTTGGAACAGCTCTATGGCTACACCTTC
V gene: TRBV5-1
D gene: NA
clone size: NA
J gene: TRBJ1-2

CDR3 protein: CSVEEYSYNEQFF
CDR3 DNA: TGCAGCGTTGAGGAGTACTCCTACAATGAGCAGTTCTTC
V gene: TRBV29-1
D gene: NA
clone size: many
J gene: TRBJ2-1

CDR3 protein: CASSLGPWNTEAFF
CDR3 DNA: TGTGCCAGCAGCCTGGGGCCCTGGAACACTGAAGCTTTCTTT
V gene: TRBV7-8
D gene: NA
clone size: medium-sized
J gene: TRBJ1-1

CDR3 protein: CASSQNLRGTAEQFF
CDR3 DNA: TGCGCCAGCAGCCAAAATCTGAGGGGTACGGCTGAGCAGTTCTTC
V gene: TRBV4-1
D gene: NA
clone size: large
J gene: TRBJ2-1